Below, one T cell receptor beta chain is given with its context. Antigen unknown. The V end was cut by 4 bases, the J end by 4 bases, with 8 bases between. This CDR3 region has 13 residues. From germline, CDR1 is LNHDA and CDR2 SQIVND (reference sequence). RNA transcripts served as the template for amplifying TCR beta CDR3 regions. First-round RT-PCR of the TCR CDR3 relied on the HTBI primer set. TCRdb re-called the multiplex PCR reads with MiXCR, one entry per CDR3 protein. The data contain more than 550,000 distinct CDR3 sequences, 17% of them singletons. The sample comes from a study of T cells in Graves' hyperthyroidism and ophthalmopathy. Study outcomes and limitations: Separation of ophthalmopathy from stable hyperthyroidism was achieved by a 13 V-J model. Among clonotypes expanded in thyroid above 0.001, most were also found in blood.

Patients counted as stable if ophthalmopathy did not develop within 18 months. Hyperthyroidism was newly diagnosed in patients aged 18 to 65 (duration under 2 months). Sequenced input: blood. The clonotype originates from a man in his forties or fifties with Graves' hyperthyroidism. The J gene is TRBJ1-5, the V gene TRBV19; D gene uncertain. The CDR3 region has the DNA TGTGCCAGTAGTACGGGAAATAATCAGCCCCAGCATTTT. Amino acids: CASSTGNNQPQHF.